The T cell receptor (beta chain) under discussion was sequenced for a study of T-cell memory formation after mild COVID-19. As for the study in general: Clusters of TCRs were largely donor specific. Study results and caveats: The authors did not confirm SARS-CoV-2 specificity of second-wave clones peaking day 37. Mostly located in CM and EM were contracting CD4+ clones, with contracting CD8+ clones located in EMRA.

The V gene's germline CDR1 is SGHAT and CDR2 FQNNGV. Trimming at V came to 1 base and at J to 4 bases, leaving 7 bases not matched to a gene. The CDR3 sequence is 16 residues long. Researchers used 5'RACE with constant-segment primers to make TCR alpha and TCR beta cDNA libraries that carry sample barcodes and UMIs. TCRdb redid the calling of the 5' RACE reads with MiXCR, one entry per CDR3 protein. Of about 400,000 distinct CDR3 sequences in the sample, 20% to 25% were seen once. This clonotype appeared a few times. The antigen remains unidentified. Sequenced input: PBMCs or a T cell subset sorted from them (not recorded which). The clonotype originates from an adult woman who had mild COVID-19 (a few samples of this study predate the infection). Cell type and time point are not known. The chain carries TRBV11-2 and TRBJ2-3, with 8 nucleotides matching TRBD1. The CDR3 loop reads CASSLAWGQDPDTQYF. For the CDR3, the DNA is TGTGCCAGCAGCTTAGCTTGGGGACAGGACCCAGATACGCAGTATTTT.